This T cell receptor beta chain was identified during a study of Ad26.COV2.S vaccination and SARS-CoV-2 variants. With respect to this clone: Its antigen is not known.

Study-level findings and limits: Spike-specific CD8+ and CD4+ T cell responses reportedly showed substantial breadth after vaccination. There was a possibility that the TCR breadth and depth analyses underestimated total T cell responses. Vaccine and placebo recipients had comparable breadth of non-spike TCRs.

This CDR3 has 11 residues. Trimming shortened V by 3 bases and J by 5 bases, and 4 bases separated the two germline ends. Generated by immunoSEQ multiplex PCR, the TCRdb table keeps only in-frame clones and is missing some. Among about 350,000 clones listed, around 92% were seen once. The receptor was isolated from a human donor who had recovered from COVID-19. The chain carries TRBV12-3 or TRBV12-4 and TRBJ2-5; no definite D call. This specimen was peripheral blood, taken after recovery from COVID-19. The CDR3 protein is CASSFSETQYF. The CDR3 DNA is TGTGCCAGCAGTTTTTCGGAGACCCAGTACTTC.